This T cell receptor beta chain comes out of a study of shared clonotypes between healthy human individuals. A deep-level run was used for the assay. Assay used: immunoSEQ multiplex PCR; TCRdb lists only in-frame clones, some missing. The data show fewer than 650,000 clones, around 78% seen once. In the case of this clone: The antigen remains unidentified.

There were no recent acute infections or vaccinations among the donors, who were healthy HIV-negative adults. General study results and limits: Few donors restricted represented genetic and exposure-history diversity.

Germline assignment: CDR1 SGHVS and CDR2 FQNEAQ. V gave up 1 base and J gave up 1 base, with 1 base separating them. This CDR3 is 12 amino acids long. This TCR was recovered from a woman in her thirties or forties in good health. Some clones in this sample may be carry-over from other donors' samples. Input material: PBMCs. The V and J genes are TRBV7-8 and TRBJ1-2, with D uncertain. The CDR3 loop is CASSLVNYGYTF. In DNA, the CDR3 is TGTGCCAGCAGCTTAGTTAACTATGGCTACACCTTC.